This TCR beta chain derives from a study of tumor-infiltrating lymphocytes in localized non-small cell lung cancer. As for the study in general: Resected tumor was paired with non-adjacent uninvolved lung from the same patient.

The CDR3 loop spans 16 amino acids. V was shortened by 3 bases and J by 5 bases, with 16 bases between the two germline ends. CDR1 and CDR2 from the germline V gene are MNHEY and SVGAGI. For this clone: The antigen is unknown.

The table came from immunoSEQ multiplex PCR; TCRdb's copy has only in-frame clones and leaves some out. Of about 3,600 clones in the sample, around 60% are singletons; the top ten hold 10% to 15%. Findings and caveats of the study: T-cell fraction did not differ between immunotypes IM1 and IM2.

The gene calls are TRBV6-5 and TRBJ2-2; D unresolved. Material: uninvolved lung tissue not adjacent to the tumor. This TCR derives from a human donor with non-small cell lung cancer. The CDR3 bases are TGTGCCAGCAGTTATGGTGTAGGGCGATGGACCGGGGAGCTGTTTTTT. Amino acid sequence: CASSYGVGRWTGELFF.